Below, 9 T cell receptor beta chains from the same sample are listed, as sequenced in a study of a mutant IDH1 vaccine in newly diagnosed glioma. TCRdb's copy holds only in-frame clones and misses some; the assay was immunoSEQ multiplex PCR. The profile shows 60,000 or so clones, around 80% of them singletons. These receptors are not linked to any known antigen. As for time point: week 35, safety follow-up. A single vaccine dose contained 300 ug of mutant IDH1 20-mer peptide, and topical imiquimod was used with it. Source: PBMCs, taken from a glioma patient whose treatment included an IDH1 peptide vaccine. These receptors were collected from a man younger than 45 with glioma.

The chain is built from TRBV5-1 and TRBJ2-7, with TRBD1 identical over 8 bases. J lost 5 bases, V lost 0 bases, and 13 bases had no gene match. The CDR3 covers 17 residues. CDR1 and CDR2 from the germline V gene are SGHRS and YFSETQ. The DNA for the CDR3 is TGCGCCAGCAGCTTGGGGAGCCAGACAGGGGAGCTCCACGAGCAGTACTTC. It translates to CASSLGSQTGELHEQYF.

The J gene is TRBJ2-5, the V gene TRBV6-5, with D perhaps matching TRBD1 (5 bases). The CDR3 extends over 11 amino acids. Deletions cut 7 bases from V and 7 bases from J, with 10 bases between. Germline-derived CDR1 and CDR2 are MNHEY and SVGAGI. CDR3 sequence: CASTRDRTQYF. The CDR3 bases are TGTGCCAGCACCCGCGACAGGACCCAGTACTTC.

This clone was counted a single time. The J gene is TRBJ1-2, the V gene TRBV12-5; no clear D gene. The CDR3 consists of 15 residues. Germline assignment: CDR1 LGHNT and CDR2 FRNRAP. V lost 0 bases and J lost 3, with 11 bases in between. The CDR3 reads CASGLVGRVDYGYTF. The CDR3 nucleotides are TGTGCTAGTGGTTTGGTAGGTCGGGTGGACTATGGCTACACCTTC.

The chain couples TRBV19 to TRBJ2-3; the match to TRBD2 covers 8 bases. Losses at the gene ends were 6 bases for V and 1 base for J; bases not matched to a gene: 3. CDR1 LNHDA and CDR2 SQIVND come from the germline V gene (reference sequence). The CDR3 is 14 residues long. CDR3 DNA: TGTGCCAGTAGGGATAGCGGGGGCACAGATACGCAGTATTTT. Its protein product is CASRDSGGTDTQYF.

This chain connects TRBV19 to TRBJ2-1; the D gene is possibly TRBD1 (6 bases). This CDR3 contains 13 residues. The germline V gene has CDR1 LNHDA and CDR2 SQIVND (reference sequence). Trimming removed 3 bases from V and 9 bases from J, with 12 bases in between. The CDR3: CASSMLQGGEQFF. The CDR3 DNA follows: TGTGCCAGTAGTATGTTACAGGGCGGTGAGCAGTTCTTC.

This sequence joins TRBV5-1 and TRBJ1-6; TRBD1 matches at 10 bases. Germline V lookup: CDR1 SGHRS, CDR2 YFSETQ. V shed 4 bases and J 8 bases; nucleotides not matched to a gene: 12. The CDR3 sequence is 17 residues long. CDR3 amino acids: CASSITTPGQGHSPLHF. CDR3 DNA: TGCGCCAGCAGCATCACAACGCCGGGACAGGGGCATTCACCCCTCCACTTT.

This chain uses TRBV27 with TRBJ2-2, with D uncertain. The V gene lost 2 bases and the J gene lost 1 base, with 20 bases spanning the gap. The CDR3 length is 19 residues. Germline assignment: CDR1 MNHEY and CDR2 SMNVEV (reference sequence). The CDR3 is CASSLGWWAINENTGELFF. In DNA, the CDR3 is TGTGCCAGCAGTTTAGGATGGTGGGCCATCAACGAGAACACCGGGGAGCTGTTTTTT.

The chain has TRBV5-1 and TRBJ1-1; D uncertain. Looked up from germline, CDR1 is SGHRS and CDR2 is YFSETQ. The CDR3 is 15 amino acids. The V end was cut by 4 bases, the J end by 0 bases, with 13 bases between. CDR3 region: CASSPQTAMNTEAFF. The DNA for the CDR3 is TGCGCCAGCAGCCCACAGACGGCTATGAACACTGAAGCTTTCTTT.

The chain is built from TRBV10-1 and TRBJ2-7, with 8 bases aligning to TRBD1. The CDR3 extends over 15 amino acids. CDR1 and CDR2 from the germline V gene are WNHNN and SYGVQD (reference sequence). V was pared by 2 bases and J by 3 bases, with 6 bases of the junction left unmatched. The CDR3: CASSETGTGFYEQYF. The CDR3 DNA reads TGCGCCAGCAGTGAGACCGGGACAGGCTTCTACGAGCAGTACTTC.